The 16 T cell receptor beta chains given below trace back to one sample, sequenced in a study of blood T cell repertoires in COVID-19. TCRdb's table, derived via immunoSEQ multiplex PCR, lists solely in-frame clones and lacks some. The sample includes under 250,000 clones, around 80% of them seen just once. The material sequenced was peripheral blood. Receptor source: a human donor in a cohort sampled during active COVID-19.

The J gene is TRBJ2-7, the V gene TRBV7-8; 8 bases map to TRBD2. V lost 5 bases and J lost 1; bases outside the gene matches: 10. The CDR3 runs to 16 residues. Germline loops: CDR1 SGHVS, CDR2 FQNEAQ. The CDR3 coding sequence is TGTGCCAGCAGCCCCCTCTTCAGCGGGGGATCCTACGAGCAGTACTTC. It translates to CASSPLFSGGSYEQYF.

V is TRBV11-3 and J is TRBJ2-1; a weak D match, TRBD1 (6 bases). Germline assignment: CDR1 SGHNT and CDR2 YENEEA. The CDR3 contains 16 residues. Between the trimmed V and J ends, which lost 0 bases and 4 bases, there was a span of 13 bases. The CDR3 coding sequence is TGTGCCAGCAGCTTAGATCCCGGGACAAATTACAATGAGCAGTTCTTC. It specifies CASSLDPGTNYNEQFF.

The CDR3 nucleotides read TGTGCCAGCAGCTTGGGGGCAGGGGCTGAAGCTTTCTTT. This translates into CASSLGAGAEAFF. The J gene is TRBJ1-1, the V gene TRBV5-4, with a weak D call TRBD1 (6 bases). V was cut by 0 bases and J by 6 bases, with 9 bases left in between. Germline V lookup: CDR1 SGHNT, CDR2 YYREEE (reference sequence). CDR3 size: 13 residues.

The chain employs TRBV18 and TRBJ1-2, with D perhaps matching TRBD1 (5 bases). CDR1 KGHSH and CDR2 LQKENI come from the germline V gene. This CDR3 region has 14 residues. Trimming took 2 bases from V and 5 from J, leaving 12 bases between them. This CDR3 is CASSPEFRAYGYTF. The CDR3 DNA sequence: TGTGCCAGCTCACCAGAGTTCAGGGCTTATGGCTACACCTTC.

The chain carries TRBV6-2 or TRBV6-3 and TRBJ1-1; D ambiguous. CDR3 length: 13 residues. Germline V gene sequence: CDR1 MNHEY, CDR2 SVGEGT. The V end lost 2 bases, the J end lost 10 bases, and 14 bases lay between the germline ends. CDR3 DNA: TGTGCCAGCAGTTACAACGGGGAAAGTGGAGCTTTCTTT. Its protein product is CASSYNGESGAFF.

The chain couples TRBV28 to TRBJ2-7; no firm D call. Per germline, CDR1 MDHEN and CDR2 SYDVKM. Trimming removed 5 bases from V and 3 bases from J, with 5 bases in between. The CDR3 has 11 amino acids. Here the CDR3 reads CASSQNYEQYF. The DNA of the CDR3 is TGTGCCAGCAGTCAAAACTACGAGCAGTACTTC. Complete variable domain (other parts from reference TRBV28 and TRBJ2-7): DVKVTQSSRYLVKRTGEKVFLECVQDMDHENMFWYRQDPGLGLRLIYFSYDVKMKEKGDIPEGYSVSREKKERFSLILESASTNQTSMYLCASSQNYEQYFGPGTRLTVT.

This clone showed up just once. The rearrangement joins TRBV3-1 (or the pseudogene TRBV3-2) to TRBJ2-7; 7 nucleotides agree with TRBD1. V was pared by 3 bases and J by 2 bases, with 4 bases of the junction left unmatched. The CDR3 contains 14 residues. The germline CDR1 and CDR2 sequences are LGHDT and YNNKEL (reference sequence). The CDR3 nucleotides read TGTGCCAGCAGCCATACAGGGGCCGCCTACGAGCAGTACTTC. Protein: CASSHTGAAYEQYF.

This clone was found once. V is TRBV27 and J is TRBJ1-1, with D tentatively TRBD1 (6 bases). V was trimmed by 5 bases and J by 4 bases, leaving 11 bases between them. Germline V gene lookup returns CDR1 MNHEY and CDR2 SMNVEV (reference sequence). The length of the CDR3 is 13 residues. The CDR3: CASSPRQVTEAFF. The CDR3, as DNA: TGTGCCAGCAGTCCTAGACAGGTCACTGAAGCTTTCTTT.

This chain's CDR3 is CASSSSNPRGQGLTGELFF. CDR3 DNA: TGTGCCAGCAGTTCCTCAAACCCGAGGGGACAGGGACTCACCGGGGAGCTGTTTTTT. This chain uses TRBV28 with TRBJ2-2, with 9 bases fitting TRBD1. This CDR3 region has 19 residues. Germline-derived CDR1 and CDR2 are MDHEN and SYDVKM. V shed 4 bases, J shed 4 bases, and the junction held 16 bases outside the gene matches.

The chain joins TRBV9 to TRBJ2-1; 11 nucleotides agree with TRBD2. The CDR3 runs 16 residues. The germline CDR1 and CDR2 sequences are SGDLS and YYNGEE. Trimming removed 0 bases from V and 9 bases from J; junction bases left unmatched: 8. CDR3: CASSVDGTSGNGEQFF. The DNA for the CDR3 is TGTGCCAGCAGCGTAGATGGGACTAGCGGCAATGGTGAGCAGTTCTTC.

The chain is built from TRBV2 and TRBJ2-7, with 7 bases fitting TRBD1. The junction had 7 bases not matched to a gene; V was cut back by 5 bases and J by 0 bases. Germline CDR1 SNHLY, CDR2 FYNNEI. The CDR3 runs to 15 residues. The CDR3 region is CASSRDSNTSYEQYF. The CDR3 DNA is TGTGCCAGCAGTCGGGACAGTAATACCTCCTACGAGCAGTACTTC.

The chain recombines TRBV19 with TRBJ1-5; weak D call: TRBD1 (5 bases). Germline-derived CDR1 and CDR2 are LNHDA and SQIVND (reference sequence). The CDR3 contains 13 residues. V lost 6 bases, J lost 4 bases, and 10 bases lay in between. CDR3 in DNA: TGTGCCAGTAGGGGACTGCTGAATCAGCCCCAGCATTTT. Protein: CASRGLLNQPQHF.

The chain is built from TRBV12-3 or TRBV12-4 and TRBJ1-3; D perhaps matches TRBD1 (5 bases). CDR3 length equals 13 residues. With 7 bases removed from V and 7 bases from J, the gap between germline ends came to 14 bases. In DNA, the CDR3 is TGTGCCAGCACCCTCGGCAGGGTTAACACCATATATTTT. Its protein product is CASTLGRVNTIYF.

This clone appeared a few times. The chain uses TRBV13 and TRBJ2-2; tentative D call: TRBD2 (6 bases). Germline CDR1 reads PRHDT; CDR2 reads FYEKMQ (reference sequence). This CDR3 is built from 18 residues. V was trimmed by 3 bases and J by 7 bases, leaving 24 bases between them. CDR3 residues: CASSFLGRYWGGNGELFF. Here the CDR3 DNA reads TGTGCCAGCAGCTTCCTGGGTCGTTACTGGGGAGGAAACGGGGAGCTGTTTTTT.

The chain couples TRBV4-2 to TRBJ2-1; 11 nucleotides align to TRBD2. Germline V gives CDR1 LGHNA, CDR2 YNFKEQ. The junction had 5 bases not matched to a gene; V was cut back by 0 bases and J by 4 bases. There are 17 residues in the CDR3. The CDR3 nucleotides are TGTGCCAGCAGCCAAGAAATCGGGACTAGCGGATACAATGAGCAGTTCTTC. The encoded protein is CASSQEIGTSGYNEQFF.

The V and J genes are TRBV6-5 and TRBJ2-7; D uncertain. Trimming removed 3 bases at V and 9 bases at J, with 18 bases between. CDR1 is MNHEY, CDR2 SVGAGI, per germline. This CDR3 is 14 amino acids long. Written as DNA, the CDR3 is TGTGCCAGCAGTTATAGTAGCTCTCCCGCAACGCAGTACTTC. Encoded protein: CASSYSSSPATQYF.